The sequence of this T cell receptor beta chain was determined in a study of CD8 T cells in Susac syndrome. Study information: The Susac syndrome patients were therapy-naive, on corticosteroids, or on intravenous immunoglobulin alone at blood draw.

Random hexamers were used to reverse transcribe the RNA input (about 0.45 to 1 ug). Amplification of TCR beta CDR3 spanned 54 Vbeta and 13 Jbeta via immunoSEQ multiplex PCR. One entry per CDR3 protein, called by TCRdb with MiXCR from the immunoSEQ multiplex PCR reads. The table includes about 190,000 distinct CDR3 sequences, roughly 95% detected once. This clonotype was detected a few times. The patients with Susac syndrome satisfied recently defined diagnostic criteria for either definite or probable disease. The CDR3 is made up of 13 amino acids. The germline V gene has CDR1 SGHDN and CDR2 FVKESK. V shed 0 bases and J shed 5 bases, with 7 bases lying between them.

The sequencing sample was made of CD4+ T cells from PBMCs. The clonotype originates from a human donor with Susac syndrome. The chain employs TRBV14 and TRBJ1-2; no firm D call. DNA for the CDR3: TGTGCCAGCAGCCAAGATACGGGTTATGGCTACACCTTC. Protein product: CASSQDTGYGYTF.